The 23 T cell receptor beta chains below were found in one sample sequenced in a study of Graves' ophthalmopathy and Graves' hyperthyroidism. From RNA, the CDR3 regions of TCR beta chains were amplified and sequenced. First-round RT-PCR relied on HTBI primers, and a second-round multiplex PCR came next. Using its own MiXCR run on the multiplex PCR reads, TCRdb lists one record per CDR3 protein. The sample holds hundreds of thousands of distinct CDR3 sequences, around 45% seen once. The sequencing sample was made of peripheral blood. Receptor source: an adult man with Graves' ophthalmopathy.

Notes on this clonotype: Just one base apart from a much larger clone, this may be a read error. The chain uses TRBV2 and TRBJ1-2; D gene unclear. Trimming cost V 3 bases and J 7 bases, with 9 bases left between them. The CDR3 has 12 amino acids. The V gene's germline CDR1 is SNHLY and CDR2 FYNNEI. The CDR3 region has the DNA TGTGCCAGCAGTGAGGGAATGTCTGGCTACACCTTC. It specifies CASSEGMSGYTF.

This chain connects TRBV29-1 to TRBJ1-1; unclear D gene. Deletions cut 7 bases from V and 1 base from J, with 13 bases between. This CDR3 contains 13 residues. Germline V gene lookup returns CDR1 SQVTM and CDR2 ANQGSEA. Here the CDR3 DNA reads TGCAGCGCGGAAAGACAACCGAACACTGAAGCTTTCTTT. The encoded protein is CSAERQPNTEAFF.

A remark on this clonotype: The junction and the germline gene differ at one end; a read error may be behind it. The chain joins TRBV10-3 to TRBJ1-5; 9 bases align to TRBD1. The CDR3 spans 16 residues. The germline V gene encodes CDR1 ENHRY and CDR2 SYGVKD. Written as DNA, the CDR3 is TGTGCCAGCAGTGCCCTGAGACAGGGGGTGGGTCAGCCCCAGCATTTT. Protein product: CASSALRQGVGQPQHF.

This clonotype came up a few times. J is TRBJ1-2 and V is TRBV24-1; 9 nucleotides match TRBD1. Germline-derived CDR1 and CDR2 are KGHDR and SFDVKD. The CDR3 sequence is 14 residues long. V lost 2 bases to trimming and J lost 6 bases; unmatched junction nucleotides: 3. CDR3 nucleotide sequence: TGTGCCACCAGTGATTACAGGGGGCAAGATGGCTACACCTTC. It encodes CATSDYRGQDGYTF.

The chain uses TRBV19 and TRBJ1-3, with D unclear. V lost 0 bases and J 0 bases, leaving 6 bases between the germline ends. This CDR3 is 15 amino acids long. Germline assignment: CDR1 LNHDA and CDR2 SQIVND (reference sequence). For the CDR3, the DNA is TGTGCCAGTAGTATAGATGGCGACTCTGGAAACACCATATATTTT. Translating it yields CASSIDGDSGNTIYF.

For this clonotype: The junction does not match germline at one end; this may be a read error. The V and J genes are TRBV10-2 and TRBJ2-7; no firm D call. CDR1 and CDR2 (germline): WSHSY, SAAADI. CDR3 length: 14 residues. CDR3 in DNA: TGTGCCAGCAGTGGTCCCCCCATAGCCTACGAGCAGTACTTC. Its protein product is CASSGPPIAYEQYF.

This chain uses TRBV10-1 with TRBJ2-5; 10 bases agree with TRBD2. Germline CDR1 WNHNN, CDR2 SYGVQD (reference sequence). The ends lost 6 bases at V and 2 bases at J; junction bases unmatched: 6. The CDR3 totals 15 residues. The chain's CDR3 is CASSTGLAAQETQYF. Here the CDR3 DNA reads TGCGCCAGCAGCACCGGACTAGCGGCTCAAGAGACCCAGTACTTC.

The rearrangement links TRBV14 to TRBJ1-5; D is unresolved. Germline V CDR1 and CDR2: SGHDN, FVKESK. The V and J ends lost 3 bases and 1 base respectively, with 10 bases between them. The CDR3 is 15 residues long. The chain's CDR3 is CASSHLGSSNQPQHF. The CDR3 DNA is TGTGCCAGCAGCCATCTCGGAAGCAGCAATCAGCCCCAGCATTTT.

The chain links TRBV5-1 to TRBJ2-7; D unresolved. Trimming pared 4 bases from V and 2 bases from J, leaving 13 bases between. Germline V gives CDR1 SGHRS, CDR2 YFSETQ. The length of the CDR3 is 14 residues. The CDR3 loop is CASSPEPTTYEQYF. For the CDR3, the DNA is TGCGCCAGCAGCCCCGAGCCGACAACCTACGAGCAGTACTTC. The whole variable domain, filled in from reference TRBV5-1 and TRBJ2-7, reads KAGVTQTPRYLIKTRGQQVTLSCSPISGHRSVSWYQQTPGQGLQFLFEYFSETQRNKGNFPGRFSGRQFSNSRSEMNVSTLELGDSALYLCASSPEPTTYEQYFGPGTRLTVT.

V gene TRBV19 combines with J gene TRBJ2-7, with D tentatively TRBD1 (6 bases). Trimming left V 5 bases short and J 5 bases short, with 10 bases between. Germline V gives CDR1 LNHDA, CDR2 SQIVND (reference sequence). CDR3 length equals 12 residues. DNA of the CDR3: TGTGCCAGTAGTCTACAGGGTAACGAGCAGTACTTC. Its protein product is CASSLQGNEQYF.

As for this clonotype: Mismatch with germline at one junction end may stem from a read error. The chain combines TRBV7-9 with TRBJ1-2; a weak D match, TRBD1 (6 bases). CDR1 is SEHNR and CDR2 is FQNEAQ in the germline V gene (reference sequence). CDR3 size: 14 residues. The CDR3, as DNA: TGTGCCAGCAGCCACCGGGACATCCCATATGACTACACCTTC. Translating it yields CASSHRDIPYDYTF. The whole variable domain, filled in from reference TRBV7-9 and TRBJ1-2, reads DTGVSQNPRHKITKRGQNVTFRCDPISEHNRLYWYRQTLGQGPEFLTYFQNEAQLEKSRLLSDRFSAERPKGSFSTLEIQRTEQGDSAMYLCASSHRDIPYDYTFGSGTRLTVV.

This clonotype was observed once. The rearrangement joins TRBV5-6 to TRBJ2-2; TRBD1 is a possible D gene (5 bases). Trimming removed 7 bases at V and 3 bases at J, with 13 bases between. Germline CDR1 and CDR2: SGHDT and YYEEEE. The CDR3 covers 14 residues. CDR3 coding DNA: TGTGCCAGCGCGCTCAGGGTTGACACCGGGGAGCTGTTTTTT. Translation gives CASALRVDTGELFF.

This clonotype turned up a few times. The chain uses TRBV10-3 and TRBJ2-7; 13 bases are a match to TRBD2. The CDR3 is 15 amino acids. Germline values: CDR1 ENHRY, CDR2 SYGVKD. The V segment lost 2 bases and the J segment 3 bases; nucleotides outside the gene matches: 1. DNA of the CDR3: TGTGCCATCAGTGAGGGGACTAGCGGGGTCTACGAGCAGTACTTC. Protein product: CAISEGTSGVYEQYF.

The rearrangement links TRBV9 to TRBJ1-1; maybe TRBD1 (6 bases). CDR3 length: 14 amino acids. Germline V gives CDR1 SGDLS, CDR2 YYNGEE. The V end was cut by 4 bases, the J end by 6 bases, with 16 bases between. CDR3 DNA: TGTGCCAGCAGCATGCTAGGGGGTTCGGCTGAAGCTTTCTTT. This codes for CASSMLGGSAEAFF.

This clonotype was recorded many times. V usage is TRBV25-1 and J usage is TRBJ2-7; a weak D match, TRBD1 (5 bases). The V gene's germline CDR1 is MGHDK and CDR2 SYGVNS. This CDR3 region has 13 residues. Trimming cost V 4 bases and J 4 bases, with 11 bases left between them. CDR3 coding DNA: TGTGCCAGCAGTGCGGCAGGGCGGTACGAGCAGTACTTC. Translation: CASSAAGRYEQYF.

The chain uses TRBV7-2 and TRBJ2-7, with D possibly TRBD2 on 5 matching bases. V lost 6 bases to trimming and J lost 3 bases, with 15 bases between them. CDR1 is SGHTA, CDR2 FQGNSA, per germline. The CDR3 contains 14 residues. The CDR3 spells CASSYLGRDYEQYF. The CDR3 DNA reads TGTGCCAGCAGTTACCTCGGCCGGGACTACGAGCAGTACTTC.

The chain has TRBV5-1 and TRBJ2-2, with unresolved D. CDR1 and CDR2 (germline): SGHRS, YFSETQ. Trimming shortened V by 4 bases and J by 4 bases, and 14 bases separated the two germline ends. This CDR3 has 15 residues. CDR3 DNA sequence: TGCGCCAGCAGCCCGACGACCGTAAGCACCGGGGAGCTGTTTTTT. This encodes CASSPTTVSTGELFF.

The sample holds a few counts of this clonotype. The rearrangement uses TRBV19 and TRBJ2-7; D may be TRBD2 (6 bases). This CDR3 spans 14 amino acids. Per the germline V gene, CDR1 is LNHDA and CDR2 is SQIVND (reference sequence). Between the trimmed V and J ends, which lost 6 bases and 0 bases, there was a span of 12 bases. The CDR3 nucleotides read TGTGCCAGTAGGCGGGACTCCTTCTCCTACGAGCAGTACTTC. Protein product: CASRRDSFSYEQYF.

This clonotype was observed at least ten times. The chain couples TRBV29-1 to TRBJ1-1, with D perhaps matching TRBD1 (5 bases). The CDR3 contains 12 residues. Trimming removed 6 bases at V and 0 bases at J, with 8 bases between. Germline values: CDR1 SQVTM, CDR2 ANQGSEA. CDR3 loop: CSVDTMNTEAFF. The CDR3 DNA follows: TGCAGCGTGGACACGATGAACACTGAAGCTTTCTTT.

V and J are TRBV15 and TRBJ2-7; tentatively, D is TRBD1 or TRBD2 (5 bases each). The CDR3 is made up of 15 amino acids. Per germline, CDR1 LNHNV and CDR2 YYDKDF (reference sequence). V was pared by 4 bases and J by 7 bases, with 20 bases between. The CDR3 coding sequence is TGTGCCACCAGCACTGACCTGAGAGGGGCTATTGAGCAGTACTTC. This gives the protein CATSTDLRGAIEQYF. The complete variable domain, with remaining parts taken from reference TRBV15 and TRBJ2-7, reads DAMVIQNPRYQVTQFGKPVTLSCSQTLNHNVMYWYQQKSSQAPKLLFHYYDKDFNNEADTPDNFQSRRPNTSFCFLDIRSPGLGDTAMYLCATSTDLRGAIEQYFGPGTRLTVT.

This clonotype was recorded a few times. J is TRBJ1-1 and V is TRBV10-3; D is unclear. The CDR3 loop spans 13 amino acids. V was clipped by 10 bases and J by 4 bases, with 16 bases between them. Germline values: CDR1 ENHRY, CDR2 SYGVKD. The CDR3 loop is CASNQRSVTEAFF. The CDR3 DNA follows: TGTGCCAGCAACCAGCGGTCCGTCACTGAAGCTTTCTTT.

The J gene is TRBJ1-1, the V gene TRBV6-1, with D perhaps TRBD1 (6 bases). Germline CDR1 MNHNS, CDR2 SASEGT. CDR3 size: 12 residues. With 4 bases removed from V and 7 bases from J, the gap between germline ends came to 10 bases. DNA for the CDR3: TGTGCCAGCAGTGGCTGGACAGTTGAAGCTTTCTTT. This codes for CASSGWTVEAFF.

The chain uses TRBV20-1 and TRBJ1-5, with D hard to call. The CDR3 is made up of 13 amino acids. Germline lookup yields CDR1 DFQATT and CDR2 SNEGSKA (reference sequence). V dropped 1 base and J dropped 0 bases, with 4 bases sitting between them. The CDR3 spells CSARVDSNQPQHF. The CDR3 DNA follows: TGCAGTGCTAGAGTCGATAGCAATCAGCCCCAGCATTTT.